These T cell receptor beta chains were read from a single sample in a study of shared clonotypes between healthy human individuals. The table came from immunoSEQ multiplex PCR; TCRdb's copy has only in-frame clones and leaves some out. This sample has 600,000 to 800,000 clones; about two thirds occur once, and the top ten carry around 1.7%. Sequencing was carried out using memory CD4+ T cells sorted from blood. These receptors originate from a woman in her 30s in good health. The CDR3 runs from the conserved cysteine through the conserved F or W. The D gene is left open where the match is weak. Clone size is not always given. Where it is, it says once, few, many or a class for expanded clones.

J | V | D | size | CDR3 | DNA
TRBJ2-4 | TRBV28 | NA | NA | CASSLSPPNIQYF | TGTGCCAGCAGTTTATCCCCCCCAAACATTCAGTACTTC
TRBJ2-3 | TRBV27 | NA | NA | CASSPWDNPGTDTQYF | TGTGCCAGCAGCCCCTGGGACAACCCCGGCACAGATACGCAGTATTTT
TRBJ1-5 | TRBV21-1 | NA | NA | CASSKTQALNQPQHF | TGTGCCAGCAGCAAAACACAGGCCCTCAATCAGCCCCAGCATTTT
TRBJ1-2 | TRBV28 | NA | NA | CASTVPNPGVYGYTF | TGTGCCAGCACCGTTCCCAATCCGGGGGTTTATGGCTACACCTTC
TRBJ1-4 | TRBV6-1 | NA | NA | CASSGGGGTNEKLFF | TGTGCCAGCAGTGGTGGCGGGGGAACTAATGAAAAACTGTTTTTT
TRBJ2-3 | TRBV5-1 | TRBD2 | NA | CASRPTSGRADTQYF | TGCGCCAGCAGACCGACTAGCGGGAGGGCGGATACGCAGTATTTT
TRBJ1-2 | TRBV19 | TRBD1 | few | CASSKTRGQTSHGYTF | TGTGCCAGTAGTAAAACCAGGGGACAGACTTCTCATGGCTACACCTTC
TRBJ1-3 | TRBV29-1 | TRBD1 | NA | CSVETGGVLVGNTIYF | TGCAGCGTTGAGACAGGGGGTGTACTCGTTGGAAACACCATATATTTT
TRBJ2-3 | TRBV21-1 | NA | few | CASSSGAPDDTQYF | TGTGCCAGCAGTTCCGGAGCCCCAGACGATACGCAGTATTTT
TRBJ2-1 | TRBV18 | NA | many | CASSPPSSNVEQFF | TGTGCCAGCTCACCACCGTCTAGCAATGTTGAGCAGTTCTTC
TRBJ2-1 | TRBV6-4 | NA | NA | CASSDGDRRYNEQFF | TGTGCCAGCAGTGATGGGGATCGGCGGTACAATGAGCAGTTCTTC
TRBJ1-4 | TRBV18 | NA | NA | CASSPRAGDRTGEKLFF | TGTGCCAGCTCACCAAGGGCGGGGGACCGCACGGGTGAAAAACTGTTTTTT
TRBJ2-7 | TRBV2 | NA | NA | CASSGAYEQYF | TGTGCCAGCAGTGGAGCCTACGAGCAGTACTTC
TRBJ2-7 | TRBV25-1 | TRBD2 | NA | CASSPDRGLAGSYEQYF | TGTGCCAGCAGTCCCGATCGTGGACTAGCGGGGTCCTACGAGCAGTACTTC
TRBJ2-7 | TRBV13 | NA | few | CASSFGRWDYEQYF | TGTGCCAGCAGCTTTGGCCGGTGGGACTACGAGCAGTACTTC
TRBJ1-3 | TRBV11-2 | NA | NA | CASSRGTSGNTIYF | TGTGCCAGCAGCCGGGGAACCTCTGGAAACACCATATATTTT
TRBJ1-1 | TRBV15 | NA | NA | CATSREFVGEAFF | TGTGCCACCAGCAGAGAATTTGTGGGAGAAGCTTTCTTT
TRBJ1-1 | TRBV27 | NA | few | CASGMTGMNTEAFF | TGTGCCAGCGGGATGACAGGAATGAACACTGAAGCTTTCTTT
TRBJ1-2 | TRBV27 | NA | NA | CASSLVGSYGYTF | TGTGCCAGCAGTTTAGTGGGATCCTATGGCTACACCTTC
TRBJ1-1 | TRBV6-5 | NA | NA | CASSLRGEAFF | TGTGCCAGCAGTCTCAGGGGCGAAGCTTTCTTT
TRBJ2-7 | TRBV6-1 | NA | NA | CASSEFPNYEQYF | TGTGCCAGCAGTGAATTCCCTAACTACGAGCAGTACTTC
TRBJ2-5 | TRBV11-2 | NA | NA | CASSTPRSQAGTQYF | TGTGCCAGCAGCACCCCTCGCTCACAGGCAGGGACCCAGTACTTC
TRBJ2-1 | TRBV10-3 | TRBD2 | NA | CATTGLAGAKVGYNEQFF | TGTGCCACTACGGGACTAGCGGGAGCAAAGGTGGGATACAATGAGCAGTTCTTC
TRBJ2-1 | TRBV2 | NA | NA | CASSEWGVKFF | TGTGCCAGCAGTGAATGGGGCGTAAAGTTCTTC